This is a list of T cell receptor beta chains from one sample in a study of immune evolution from preneoplasia to lung adenocarcinoma. Sequencing was performed with immunoSEQ multiplex PCR; in TCRdb, only in-frame clones are kept and a portion is missing. Among about 10,000 clones listed, around 82% were seen once. The sequencing sample was made of FFPE minimally invasive lung adenocarcinoma tissue. These receptors were collected from a person aged 65-85 years with lung adenocarcinoma. CDR3s include the opening cysteine and the closing phenylalanine or tryptophan. D genes are given only for firm matches. Not every row has a clone size; where given, it reads once, few, many or a size class.

TRBJ2-4	once	TRBD1	TRBV6-5	TGTGCCAGCAGTCCACGGGACAGCAAAAACATTCAGTACTTC	CASSPRDSKNIQYF
TRBJ2-1	-	TRBD1	TRBV19	TGTGCCAGTAGCATGAGGGGGGGACAGGGACGGAGCTCCTACAATGAGCAGTTCTTC	CASSMRGGQGRSSYNEQFF
TRBJ1-3	-	-	TRBV5-1	TGCGCCAGCAGCTCTGAAGGAAACACCATATATTTT	CASSSEGNTIYF
TRBJ1-4	-	TRBD1	TRBV29-1	TGCAGCGCGTCACCGGGACAGGGGGGTGAAAAACTGTTTTTT	CSASPGQGGEKLFF
TRBJ2-7	-	-	TRBV18	TGTGCCAGCTCACCCGAGCACGAGCAGTACTTC	CASSPEHEQYF
TRBJ1-3	few	-	TRBV15	TGTGCCACCCAAAGAGGGTCGGGAAACACCATATATTTT	CATQRGSGNTIYF
TRBJ2-2	-	-	TRBV9	TGTGCCAGCAGCGTAATAGCGGACCACACCGGGGAGCTGTTTTTT	CASSVIADHTGELFF
TRBJ2-5	-	-	TRBV5-6	TGTGCCAGCAGCTTGACAGGGACAGAGACCCAGTACTTC	CASSLTGTETQYF
TRBJ2-3	-	TRBD2	TRBV7-9	TGTGCCAGCAGCTTCGGACTAGCGGGAGCTGAAGATACGCAGTATTTT	CASSFGLAGAEDTQYF
TRBJ2-5	once	-	TRBV9	TGTGCCAGCAGCGTAGGGACAGCAACCCAAGAGACCCAGTACTTC	CASSVGTATQETQYF
TRBJ2-4	-	TRBD1	TRBV4-1	TGCGCCAGCAGCCAGTTTCTCGGGGACAGGAATTCCCTAGCCAAAAACATTCAGTACTTC	CASSQFLGDRNSLAKNIQYF
TRBJ2-2	-	-	TRBV19	TGTGCCAGTAGTCTCACAGGGGAGGCCGGGGAGCTGTTTTTT	CASSLTGEAGELFF
TRBJ1-1	-	-	TRBV30	TGTGCCTGGAGGCCACAGGGCCGCACTGAAGCTTTCTTT	CAWRPQGRTEAFF
TRBJ1-2	-	-	TRBV19	TGTGCCACCGAGGGCTATGGCTACACCTTC	CATEGYGYTF
TRBJ2-2	-	-	TRBV5-6	TGTGCCAGCAGCCCGGGGGCCACGAACACCGGGGAGCTGTTTTTT	CASSPGATNTGELFF
TRBJ1-2	-	-	TRBV27	TGTGCCAGCAGCCCACTCGGGGATCCCTTCCTTGGCTACACCTTC	CASSPLGDPFLGYTF
TRBJ2-3	-	TRBD2	TRBV28	TGTGCCACCAAGCCGGCCGGGGGGGCCGTCGGCACAGATACGCAGTATTTT	CATKPAGGAVGTDTQYF
TRBJ2-1	-	-	TRBV6-6	TGTGCCAGCAGTTACTCGTCGGATAGCTATGAGCAGTTCTTC	CASSYSSDSYEQFF
TRBJ2-7	few	-	TRBV19	TGTGCCAGTAGTATAGGATTGGGTACCCCGGGATACGAGCAGTACTTC	CASSIGLGTPGYEQYF
TRBJ1-5	few	-	TRBV10-3	TGTGCCATCAGTGATAAGGCGACGGATCAGCCCCAGCATTTT	CAISDKATDQPQHF
TRBJ2-2	-	-	TRBV6-1	TGTGCCAGCAGGCGCAGGGGGGTAAACACCGGGGAGCTGTTTTTT	CASRRRGVNTGELFF
TRBJ1-1	-	-	TRBV15	TGTGCCACCAGCAGAGATGCCCAGAGGAAGAACACTGAAGCTTTCTTT	CATSRDAQRKNTEAFF
TRBJ1-1	-	-	TRBV28	TGTGCCAGCAGTTTATCGGCCCGAGGATTGATACGAGCTTTCTTT	CASSLSARGLIRAFF
TRBJ2-5	-	TRBD1	TRBV28	TGTGCCAGCAGTTTGACAGGGGCGCGGGAAGAGACCCAGTACTTC	CASSLTGAREETQYF
TRBJ2-7	-	TRBD1	TRBV14	TGTGCCAGCAGGGACGGGACAGGGGTGACCTACGAGCAGTACTTC	CASRDGTGVTYEQYF
TRBJ1-4	-	-	TRBV15	TGTGCCACCAGCAGATTCCCTTATGAAAAACTGTTTTTT	CATSRFPYEKLFF
TRBJ2-5	-	TRBD2	TRBV5-4	TGTGCCAGCAGCTTGGGAACTAGCGGACCGCAGGAGACCCAGTACTTC	CASSLGTSGPQETQYF
TRBJ2-4	-	TRBD2	TRBV5-1	TGCGCCAGCAGTGTCGGCGCGGGAGTTGGAAACATTCAGTACTTC	CASSVGAGVGNIQYF
TRBJ1-2	-	-	TRBV4-1	TGCGCCAGCAGACAGACGGAGCGGGACCTGGGTGGCTACACCTTC	CASRQTERDLGGYTF
TRBJ2-1	-	TRBD2	TRBV27	TGTGCCAGCAAGGGACTAGCGGATAGCTCCTACAATGAGCAGTTCTTC	CASKGLADSSYNEQFF
TRBJ2-3	few	-	TRBV29-1	TGCAGCGCAGGCAGCTTGGCAGATACGCAGTATTTT	CSAGSLADTQYF
TRBJ1-2	-	-	TRBV28	TGTGCCAGCTCGGACAGAAACTATGGCTACACCTTC	CASSDRNYGYTF
TRBJ2-3	once	-	TRBV10-1	TGCGCCAGCAAGGAGGGATCGGGGGATGCAGATACGCAGTATTTT	CASKEGSGDADTQYF
TRBJ2-2	-	TRBD1	TRBV6-5	TGTGCCAGCAGTAACAGGGGCGGAACCGGGGAGCTGTTTTTT	CASSNRGGTGELFF
TRBJ2-7	few	-	TRBV11-2	TGTGCCAGCAGCTTAAGATTTGGGGCGGTAGGATACGAGCAGTACTTC	CASSLRFGAVGYEQYF
TRBJ2-7	-	-	TRBV10-2	TGCGCCAGCAGTGATGCGGGGGCCGCCCCCCCACAGTACTTC	CASSDAGAAPPQYF
TRBJ1-6	-	-	TRBV5-6	TGTGCCAGCAGCTTCGGTACGGGTTTGGTGGGTTCACCCCTCCACTTT	CASSFGTGLVGSPLHF
TRBJ1-6	-	TRBD1	TRBV28	TGTGCCAGCAGAAAATCGACAGGGTATAATTCACCCCTCCACTTT	CASRKSTGYNSPLHF
TRBJ2-5	-	-	TRBV5-6	TGTGCCAGCAGCCAACGACGACTAGGGGGGGAGACCCAGTACTTC	CASSQRRLGGETQYF
TRBJ1-1	-	TRBD1	TRBV10-3	TGTGCCATCAGTGCCCCGGGACAGAGGAACACTGAAGCTTTCTTT	CAISAPGQRNTEAFF
TRBJ2-3	-	TRBD1	TRBV4-1	TGCGCCAGCAGCCAAGAGGCGGACAGGGCGACAGATACGCAGTATTTT	CASSQEADRATDTQYF
TRBJ1-2	-	-	TRBV4-2	TGTGCCAGCAGCCAAGTATGGAGGGGGAAGATAGGCTACACCTTC	CASSQVWRGKIGYTF
TRBJ2-5	-	-	TRBV7-9	TGTGCCAGCAGCTCCGTTACGGGACAACAAGAGACCCAGTACTTC	CASSSVTGQQETQYF